A single TCR beta chain is shown here with its context. As yet, its antigen is unknown. This record belongs to a study of tumor-infiltrating lymphocytes in primary liver carcinoma. Study results and limitations: Tumor-adjacent and tumor-blood pairs shared a smaller degree of overlap than tumor region pairs.

Germline V lookup: CDR1 SGHAT, CDR2 FQNNGV. The CDR3 runs to 13 residues. With 8 bases removed from V and 2 bases from J, the gap between germline ends came to 11 bases. Unsorted whole blood yielded blood RNA, and germline DNA was extracted as well. With a constant-region primer, TCR beta cDNA was made from 400 to 550 ng of total RNA. Slightly modified ARM-PCR, run as three nested multiplex PCR rounds, produced the TCR beta libraries. Amplification in the first two PCR rounds was performed using TRBV1-TRBV30 forward primers and a C-beta reverse primer for around 10 cycles each. One entry per CDR3 protein, called by TCRdb with MiXCR from the multiplex PCR reads. The sample carries 150,000 to 200,000 distinct CDR3 sequences, about 60% recorded once.

The sample comprised peripheral blood. This sequence originates from a man aged 35-49 years with primary liver carcinoma and hepatitis B virus infection. The V and J genes are TRBV11-2 and TRBJ2-3; D call uncertain. This CDR3 reads CASGIEHTDTQYF. DNA of the CDR3: TGTGCCAGCGGCATAGAACACACAGATACGCAGTATTTT. Supplemented by reference TRBV11-2 and TRBJ2-3, the full variable domain reads EAGVAQSPRYKIIEKRQSVAFWCNPISGHATLYWYQQILGQGPKLLIQFQNNGVVDDSQLPKDRFSAERLKGVDSTLKIQPAKLEDSAVYLCASGIEHTDTQYFGPGTRLTVL.